These 20 T cell receptor beta chains share one sample of origin, sequenced in a study of shared clonotypes between healthy human individuals. Produced via immunoSEQ multiplex PCR; TCRdb's table is partial and in-frame only. The repertoire holds over 100,000 clones, with under 70% as singletons. The sample consisted of memory CD8+ T cells sorted from blood. The subset denotes: CD45RO+ cells pooled with CCR7-negative TemRA cells. The receptors were sampled from a woman aged 25 to 39 in good health.

The genes are TRBV29-1 and TRBJ1-2; D is possibly TRBD1 (5 bases). The CDR3 runs 12 residues. V lost 7 bases to trimming and J lost 3 bases, with 12 bases between them. Germline CDR1 reads SQVTM; CDR2 reads ANQGSEA. This CDR3 reads CSARGNDYGYTF. The CDR3 coding sequence is TGCAGCGCGCGGGGCAATGACTATGGCTACACCTTC.

This clone has at least ten counts. This chain connects TRBV6-5 to TRBJ1-1; D is perhaps TRBD1 (5 bases). Trimming left V 4 bases short and J 4 bases short, with 13 bases between. The CDR3 loop spans 14 amino acids. CDR1 and CDR2 (germline): MNHEY, SVGAGI. The DNA of the CDR3 is TGTGCCAGCAGTTCCCAGGGTGGGTTCACTGAAGCTTTCTTT. Translating gives CASSSQGGFTEAFF.

V is TRBV6-4 and J is TRBJ2-1; D may be TRBD1 (6 bases). The CDR3 extends over 14 amino acids. V shed 4 bases and J shed 0 bases, with 7 bases lying between them. Germline V CDR1 and CDR2: MRHNA, SNTAGT. CDR3 loop: CASSADSSYNEQFF. CDR3 nucleotides: TGTGCCAGCAGTGCGGACAGCTCCTACAATGAGCAGTTCTTC.

The chain combines TRBV7-9 with TRBJ1-4, with TRBD1 matching over 7 bases. Germline V gene lookup returns CDR1 SEHNR and CDR2 FQNEAQ (reference sequence). V dropped 3 bases and J dropped 6; count of bases not matched to a gene: 4. The CDR3 runs to 14 residues. The CDR3 spells CASSFGTADEKLFF. The CDR3 region has the DNA TGTGCCAGCAGCTTCGGGACAGCAGATGAAAAACTGTTTTTT.

Only a few counts were recorded for this clone. This rearrangement joins TRBV9 to TRBJ2-7; 8 nucleotides align to TRBD2. Losses at the gene ends were 3 bases for V and 4 bases for J; bases not matched to a gene: 15. This CDR3 is built from 17 residues. The V gene's germline CDR1 is SGDLS and CDR2 YYNGEE. CDR3 in amino acids: CASSGNSNSGTPYEQYF. Here the CDR3 DNA reads TGTGCCAGCAGCGGGAACTCGAATAGCGGGACCCCTTACGAGCAGTACTTC.

By share of the sample, this clone is medium-sized. The gene calls are TRBV9 and TRBJ1-1; D might be TRBD1 (5 bases). CDR3 length: 13 residues. Germline CDR1 reads SGDLS; CDR2 reads YYNGEE. V was cut by 7 bases and J by 7 bases, with 17 bases left in between. The CDR3 protein is CASGASVEGEAFF. The CDR3, as DNA: TGTGCCAGCGGGGCTTCGGTTGAGGGTGAAGCTTTCTTT.

The chain employs TRBV28 and TRBJ1-1, with D perhaps matching TRBD1 (5 bases). CDR1 is MDHEN, CDR2 SYDVKM, per germline. V shed 6 bases and J shed 7 bases, with 15 bases lying between them. This CDR3 spans 13 amino acids. CDR3 protein: CASRSGAQFEAFF. The CDR3 region has the DNA TGTGCCAGCAGGTCCGGGGCTCAGTTTGAAGCTTTCTTT.

The chain employs TRBV27 and TRBJ2-5, with D possibly being TRBD2 (5 bases). This CDR3 contains 13 residues. The V and J ends lost 3 bases and 5 bases respectively, with 10 bases between them. Germline lookup yields CDR1 MNHEY and CDR2 SMNVEV (reference sequence). CDR3 coding DNA: TGTGCCAGCAGTTTGAGCTCGGGGGAGACCCAGTACTTC. It encodes CASSLSSGETQYF.

CDR3 in DNA: TGTGCCAGCAGTTTATTTGTAAACACCGGGGAGCTGTTTTTT. This sequence encodes CASSLFVNTGELFF. The chain links TRBV27 to TRBJ2-2; unclear D gene. Germline CDR1 and CDR2: MNHEY and SMNVEV (reference sequence). Trimming removed 1 base at V and 2 bases at J, with 5 bases between. This CDR3 comprises 14 residues.

A few counts support this clone. The CDR3 bases are TGCAGCGTTGATGGGGGCGGCATGTCTATGAACACTGAAGCTTTCTTT. Amino acids: CSVDGGGMSMNTEAFF. V usage is TRBV29-1 and J usage is TRBJ1-1, with a possible D match to TRBD1 (6 bases). The CDR3 consists of 16 residues. The V gene lost 3 bases and the J gene lost 0 bases, with 17 bases spanning the gap. CDR1 is SQVTM, CDR2 ANQGSEA, per germline.

This clone was seen a handful of times. The chain links TRBV30 to TRBJ2-5; D might be TRBD1 (6 bases). Matching the DNA end better, TRBJ2-7 makes the J call doubtful. The length of the CDR3 is 13 residues. Looked up from germline, CDR1 is GTSNPN and CDR2 is SVGIG (reference sequence). CDR3 nucleotide sequence: TGTGCCCGGTCCTCGGGACACTTCTACGAGCAGTACTTC. This codes for CARSSGHFYEQYF.

The sample holds a few counts of this clone. The V and J genes are TRBV7-8 and TRBJ1-5; tentative D call: TRBD1 (6 bases). V was pared by 5 bases and J by 3 bases, with 14 bases between. Germline V gene data show CDR1 as SGHVS and CDR2 as FQNEAQ. This CDR3 region has 15 residues. The CDR3: CASSLLQGPNQPQHF. The CDR3 nucleotides read TGTGCCAGCAGCCTTCTACAGGGCCCCAATCAGCCCCAGCATTTT. Full variable domain (outside the CDR3, taken from reference TRBV7-8 and TRBJ1-5): GAGVSQSPRYKVAKRGQDVALRCDPISGHVSLFWYQQALGQGPEFLTYFQNEAQLDKSGLPSDRFFAERPEGSVSTLKIQRTQQEDSAVYLCASSLLQGPNQPQHFGDGTRLSIL.

The chain joins TRBV4-1 to TRBJ2-3; 10 bases are a match to TRBD1. Trimming removed 3 bases from V and 0 bases from J; junction bases left unmatched: 3. CDR1 and CDR2 from the germline V gene are MGHRA and YSYEKL. The CDR3 covers 16 residues. The CDR3 sequence: CASSQGQGPSTDTQYF. The DNA for the CDR3 is TGCGCCAGCAGCCAGGGACAGGGGCCTAGCACAGATACGCAGTATTTT.

J is TRBJ2-7 and V is TRBV5-1; perhaps TRBD2 as D (5 bases). Trimming stripped 4 bases from V and 0 bases from J, with 11 bases between. CDR1 is SGHRS and CDR2 is YFSETQ in the germline V gene. The CDR3 loop spans 14 amino acids. As DNA, the CDR3 is TGCGCCAGCAGCGGAGGAGCGGACTCCTACGAGCAGTACTTC. Its protein product is CASSGGADSYEQYF.

This clone came up a few times. The chain has TRBV5-4 and TRBJ2-3; D gene ambiguous. The CDR3 is made up of 14 amino acids. The V end lost 2 bases, the J end lost 3 bases, and 10 bases lay between the germline ends. Germline V gives CDR1 SGHNT, CDR2 YYREEE (reference sequence). The CDR3 DNA reads as TGTGCCAGCAGCTTTCGGGCGGCTACAGATACGCAGTATTTT. This gives the protein CASSFRAATDTQYF.

Concerning this clone itself: The likely explanation is a read error, given a far larger clone one base away. The V gene is TRBV28, the J gene TRBJ1-2; no reliable D call. The CDR3 spans 14 residues. In germline, CDR1 is MDHEN, CDR2 SYDVKM. The CDR3 coding sequence is TGTACCAGCAGGCTACGGGAGGGAAACTATGGCTACACCTTC. Translation: CTSRLREGNYGYTF.

This CDR3 reads CASSTGTSGSNEQFF. The CDR3, as DNA: TGTGCCAGCAGCACCGGGACTAGCGGGTCGAATGAGCAGTTCTTC. J is TRBJ2-1 and V is TRBV13, with 12 bases aligning to TRBD2. With 5 bases clipped from V and 7 bases from J, the junction kept 6 bases outside the gene matches. This CDR3 has 15 residues. The germline CDR1 and CDR2 sequences are PRHDT and FYEKMQ (reference sequence). The full variable domain, completed using reference TRBV13 and TRBJ2-1, is AAGVIQSPRHLIKEKRETATLKCYPIPRHDTVYWYQQGPGQDPQFLISFYEKMQSDKGSIPDRFSAQQFSDYHSELNMSSLELGDSALYFCASSTGTSGSNEQFFGPGTRLTVL.

This rearrangement joins TRBV7-5 to TRBJ2-2; the table's D call TRBD2 went unverified against the DNA. TRBV7-5 is noted as a pseudogene. CDR3 length equals 17 residues. DNA of the CDR3: TGTGTCAGAAGCGCACCTCATTGGCGGGAAAACACCGGGGAGCTGTTTTTT. Protein product: CVRSAPHWRENTGELFF.

The V call is TRBV5-6, the J call TRBJ1-5, with D tentatively TRBD1 (6 bases). The CDR3 totals 18 residues. V lost 4 bases and J 0 bases, leaving 20 bases between the germline ends. CDR1 is SGHDT, CDR2 YYEEEE, per germline. The CDR3 coding sequence is TGTGCCAGCAGCCGTGGGGTGGGGGACATCCTTAGCAATCAGCCCCAGCATTTT. It codes for CASSRGVGDILSNQPQHF.

The chain combines TRBV5-6 with TRBJ1-2; unclear D gene. This CDR3 spans 14 amino acids. V lost 1 base and J 1 base, leaving 8 bases between the germline ends. Germline lookup yields CDR1 SGHDT and CDR2 YYEEEE. The CDR3 reads CASSLWESNYGYTF. Here the CDR3 DNA reads TGTGCCAGCAGCTTGTGGGAGAGTAACTATGGCTACACCTTC.